This T cell receptor beta chain was identified during a study of OX40 agonist ivuxolimab in advanced cancers. Overall study context: Patients were dosed with the agonistic anti-OX40 (CD134) antibody ivuxolimab. Study results and caveats: Expanded clones belonging to CD8+ T cells outnumbered, on average, those of CD4+. Still undetermined is the antigen specificity of the expanded peripheral T cells.

As for this clone: What it recognizes is unknown.

Exclusion of a patient followed from autoimmune disease history or systemic immunosuppression. Using immunoSEQ multiplex PCR, the repertoire was profiled, and TCRdb retains in-frame clones only, with some absent. The sample has 13,000 to 15,000 clones; more than 80% are singletons. This specimen consisted of CD4+ or CD8+ T cells sorted from blood, obtained in a trial of the OX40 agonist ivuxolimab. This TCR was sampled from an adult with an advanced solid tumor such as melanoma, head and neck, liver or kidney cancer.

CDR3 region: CASSQTGNTEAFF. CDR3 coding DNA: TGCGCCAGCAGCCAAACCGGTAACACTGAAGCTTTCTTT. The chain joins TRBV4-1 to TRBJ1-1; D unresolved. V gave up 2 bases and J gave up 2 bases, with 6 bases separating them. Germline-derived CDR1 and CDR2 are MGHRA and YSYEKL. The CDR3 covers 13 residues.